This T cell receptor beta chain appears in the sequencing data of a study of blood T cell repertoires in COVID-19. For the study at large: The United States, Italy and Spain were the sources of the acute and convalescent COVID-19 samples. Sample material is recorded as cDNA or gDNA derived from T cells, B-cell-depleted T cells, or PBMCs.

In Seattle, patients joined the study during active infection and were tracked longitudinally. The protocol was immunoSEQ multiplex PCR, while the TCRdb copy is restricted to in-frame clones and leaves out a portion. The top ten hold roughly 8.3% of the sample, which has roughly 570,000 clones, 85% to 90% seen once. Material: peripheral blood. This TCR came from a woman between 50 and 59 years old with COVID-19, enrolled during active disease.

In DNA form, the CDR3 reads TGTGCCAGTAGGAAGGACATGAACACTGAAGCTTTCTTT. Its translation: CASRKDMNTEAFF. The chain joins TRBV19 to TRBJ1-1; D is possibly TRBD1 (5 bases). CDR3 length: 13 residues. Trimming removed 6 bases from V and 0 bases from J, with 8 bases in between. The V gene's germline CDR1 is LNHDA and CDR2 SQIVND (reference sequence).